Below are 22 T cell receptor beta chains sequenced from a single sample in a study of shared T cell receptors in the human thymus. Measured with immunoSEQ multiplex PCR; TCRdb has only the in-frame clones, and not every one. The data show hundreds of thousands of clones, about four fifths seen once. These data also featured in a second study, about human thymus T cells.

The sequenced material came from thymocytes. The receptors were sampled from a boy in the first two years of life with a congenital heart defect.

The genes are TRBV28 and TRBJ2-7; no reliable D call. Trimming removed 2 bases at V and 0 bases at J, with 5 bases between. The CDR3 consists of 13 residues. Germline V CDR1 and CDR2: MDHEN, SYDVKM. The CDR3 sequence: CASSLRSSYEQYF. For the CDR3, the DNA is TGTGCCAGCAGTTTAAGGAGCTCCTACGAGCAGTACTTC.

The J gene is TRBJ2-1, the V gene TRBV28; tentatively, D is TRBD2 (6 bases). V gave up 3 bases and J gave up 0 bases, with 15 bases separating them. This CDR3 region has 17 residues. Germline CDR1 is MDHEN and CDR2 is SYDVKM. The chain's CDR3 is CASSFWRRGSSYNEQFF. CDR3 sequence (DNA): TGTGCCAGCAGTTTTTGGCGGCGGGGTAGCTCCTACAATGAGCAGTTCTTC.

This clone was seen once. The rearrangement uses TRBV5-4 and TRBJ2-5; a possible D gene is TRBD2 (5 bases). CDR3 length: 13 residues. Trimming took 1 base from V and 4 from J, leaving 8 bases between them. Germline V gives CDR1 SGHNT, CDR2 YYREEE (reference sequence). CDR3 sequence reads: CASSLRSGETQYF. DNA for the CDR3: TGTGCCAGCAGCTTGCGGAGCGGAGAGACCCAGTACTTC.

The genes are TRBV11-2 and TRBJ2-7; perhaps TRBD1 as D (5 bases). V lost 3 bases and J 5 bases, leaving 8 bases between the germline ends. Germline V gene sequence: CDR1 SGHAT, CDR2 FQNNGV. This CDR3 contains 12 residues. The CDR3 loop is CASSFRVHEQYF. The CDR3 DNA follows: TGTGCCAGCAGCTTCAGGGTCCACGAGCAGTACTTC.

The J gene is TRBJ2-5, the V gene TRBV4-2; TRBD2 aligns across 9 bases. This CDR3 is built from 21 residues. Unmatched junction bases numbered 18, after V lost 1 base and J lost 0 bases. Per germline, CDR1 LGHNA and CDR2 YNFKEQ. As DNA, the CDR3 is TGTGCCAGCAGCCAAGGGCTATACAGACTAGCGGAGGGCGGGTACCAAGAGACCCAGTACTTC. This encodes CASSQGLYRLAEGGYQETQYF.

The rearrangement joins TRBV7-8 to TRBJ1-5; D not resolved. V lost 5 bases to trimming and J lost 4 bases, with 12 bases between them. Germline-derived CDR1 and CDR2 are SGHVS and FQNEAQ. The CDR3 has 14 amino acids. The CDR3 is CASSTPGGNQPQHF. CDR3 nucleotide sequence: TGTGCCAGCAGCACACCAGGCGGGAATCAGCCCCAGCATTTT. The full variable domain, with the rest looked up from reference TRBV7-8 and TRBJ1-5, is GAGVSQSPRYKVAKRGQDVALRCDPISGHVSLFWYQQALGQGPEFLTYFQNEAQLDKSGLPSDRFFAERPEGSVSTLKIQRTQQEDSAVYLCASSTPGGNQPQHFGDGTRLSIL.

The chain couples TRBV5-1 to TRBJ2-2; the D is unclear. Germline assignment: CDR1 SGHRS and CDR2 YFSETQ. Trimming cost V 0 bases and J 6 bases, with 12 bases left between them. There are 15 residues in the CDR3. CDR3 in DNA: TGCGCCAGCAGCTTGGTCTCGGGTCTAGCCGGGGAGCTGTTTTTT. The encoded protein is CASSLVSGLAGELFF.

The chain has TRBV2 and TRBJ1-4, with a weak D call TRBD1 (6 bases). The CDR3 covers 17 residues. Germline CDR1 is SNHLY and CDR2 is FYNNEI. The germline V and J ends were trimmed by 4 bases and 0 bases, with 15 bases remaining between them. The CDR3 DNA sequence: TGTGCCAGCAGTGCAACCTACAGGGTTTCAACTAATGAAAAACTGTTTTTT. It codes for CASSATYRVSTNEKLFF.

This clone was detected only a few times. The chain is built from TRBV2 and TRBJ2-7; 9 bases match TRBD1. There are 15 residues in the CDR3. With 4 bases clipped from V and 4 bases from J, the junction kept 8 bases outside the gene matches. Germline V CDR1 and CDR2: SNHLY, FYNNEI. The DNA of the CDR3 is TGTGCCAGCAGTGTTAATCCGACAGGGGGGTACGAGCAGTACTTC. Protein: CASSVNPTGGYEQYF.

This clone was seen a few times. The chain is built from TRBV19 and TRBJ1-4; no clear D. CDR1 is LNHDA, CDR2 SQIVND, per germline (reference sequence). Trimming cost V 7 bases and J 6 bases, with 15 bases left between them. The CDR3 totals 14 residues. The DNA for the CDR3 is TGTGCCAGTACCGGACGAGGGTGTTATGAAAAACTGTTTTTT. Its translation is CASTGRGCYEKLFF.

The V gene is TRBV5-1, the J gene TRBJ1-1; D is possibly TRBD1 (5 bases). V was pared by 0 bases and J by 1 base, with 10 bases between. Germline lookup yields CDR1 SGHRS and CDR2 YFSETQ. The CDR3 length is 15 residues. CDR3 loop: CASSLAGTGNTEAFF. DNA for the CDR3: TGCGCCAGCAGCTTGGCCGGGACTGGGAACACTGAAGCTTTCTTT.

In DNA form, the CDR3 reads TGTGCCAGCAGCTTAGATCAAGGGCCAGGGAAACAGCCCCAGCATTTT. Translation: CASSLDQGPGKQPQHF. The chain joins TRBV11-2 to TRBJ1-5, with D maybe TRBD1 (5 bases). Germline V gene sequence: CDR1 SGHAT, CDR2 FQNNGV. CDR3 length equals 16 residues. V lost 0 bases to trimming and J lost 7 bases, with 16 bases between them.

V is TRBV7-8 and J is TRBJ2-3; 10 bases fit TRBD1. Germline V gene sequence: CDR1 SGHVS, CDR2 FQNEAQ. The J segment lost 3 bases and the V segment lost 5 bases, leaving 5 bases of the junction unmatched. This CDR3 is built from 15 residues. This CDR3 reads CASSPRGQGTDTQYF. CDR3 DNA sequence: TGTGCCAGCAGCCCGCGGGGACAGGGGACAGATACGCAGTATTTT.

The DNA for the CDR3 is TGTGCCACCAGCAGACCAGGGGTTAAGTCCTCCTACGAGCAGTACTTC. Its protein product is CATSRPGVKSSYEQYF. The V gene is TRBV15, the J gene TRBJ2-7, with a tentative D call TRBD1 (6 bases). The CDR3 is 16 amino acids. With 2 bases removed from V and 0 bases from J, the gap between germline ends came to 14 bases. Per the germline V gene, CDR1 is LNHNV and CDR2 is YYDKDF (reference sequence).

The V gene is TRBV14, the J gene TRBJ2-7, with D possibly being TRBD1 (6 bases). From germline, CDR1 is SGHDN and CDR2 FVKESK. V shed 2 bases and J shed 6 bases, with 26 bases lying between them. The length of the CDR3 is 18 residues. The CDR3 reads CASSQIVVSPGKGGEQYF. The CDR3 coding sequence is TGTGCCAGCAGCCAAATTGTAGTTTCCCCCGGTAAAGGGGGCGAGCAGTACTTC.

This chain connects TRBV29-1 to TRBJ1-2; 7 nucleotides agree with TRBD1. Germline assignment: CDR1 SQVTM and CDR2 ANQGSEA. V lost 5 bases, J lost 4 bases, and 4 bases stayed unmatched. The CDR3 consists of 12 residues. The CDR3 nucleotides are TGCAGCGTTTTTTCAGGGGGCTATGGCTACACCTTC. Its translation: CSVFSGGYGYTF.

The DNA of the CDR3 is TGTGCCAGCAGTAGGAGTAATCAGCCCCAGCATTTT. It specifies CASSRSNQPQHF. V usage is TRBV6-5 and J usage is TRBJ1-5; D not certain. V was trimmed by 5 bases and J by 4 bases, leaving 6 bases between them. The germline V gene has CDR1 MNHEY and CDR2 SVGAGI. This CDR3 contains 12 residues.

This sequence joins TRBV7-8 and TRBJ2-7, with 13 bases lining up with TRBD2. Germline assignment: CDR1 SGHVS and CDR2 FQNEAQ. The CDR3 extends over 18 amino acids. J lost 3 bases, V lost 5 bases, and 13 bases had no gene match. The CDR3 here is CASSPPGLAGRWGYEQYF. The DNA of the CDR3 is TGTGCCAGCAGCCCCCCGGGACTAGCGGGGCGTTGGGGCTACGAGCAGTACTTC.

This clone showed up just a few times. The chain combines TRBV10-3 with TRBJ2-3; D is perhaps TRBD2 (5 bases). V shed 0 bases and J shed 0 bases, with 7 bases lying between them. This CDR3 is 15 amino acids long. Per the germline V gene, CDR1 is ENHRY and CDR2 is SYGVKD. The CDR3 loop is CAISESPGSTDTQYF. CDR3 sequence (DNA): TGTGCCATCAGTGAGTCGCCGGGGAGCACAGATACGCAGTATTTT.

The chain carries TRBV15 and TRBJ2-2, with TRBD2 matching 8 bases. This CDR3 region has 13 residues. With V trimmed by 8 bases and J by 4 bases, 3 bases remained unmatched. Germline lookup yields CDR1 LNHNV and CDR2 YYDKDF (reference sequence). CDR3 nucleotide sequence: TGTGCCACCCAGGCGGGAGGCACCGGGGAGCTGTTTTTT. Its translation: CATQAGGTGELFF.

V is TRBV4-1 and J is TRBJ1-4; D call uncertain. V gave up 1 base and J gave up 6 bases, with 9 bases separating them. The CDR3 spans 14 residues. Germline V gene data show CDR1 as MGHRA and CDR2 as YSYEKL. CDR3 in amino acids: CASSQGGSDEKLFF. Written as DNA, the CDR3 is TGCGCCAGCAGCCAAGGAGGGAGTGATGAAAAACTGTTTTTT.

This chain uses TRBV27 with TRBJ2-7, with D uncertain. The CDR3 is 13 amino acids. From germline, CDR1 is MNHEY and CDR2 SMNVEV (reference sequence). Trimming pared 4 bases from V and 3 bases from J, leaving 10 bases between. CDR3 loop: CASSSASGYEQYF. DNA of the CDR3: TGTGCCAGCAGTTCCGCCTCAGGCTACGAGCAGTACTTC.